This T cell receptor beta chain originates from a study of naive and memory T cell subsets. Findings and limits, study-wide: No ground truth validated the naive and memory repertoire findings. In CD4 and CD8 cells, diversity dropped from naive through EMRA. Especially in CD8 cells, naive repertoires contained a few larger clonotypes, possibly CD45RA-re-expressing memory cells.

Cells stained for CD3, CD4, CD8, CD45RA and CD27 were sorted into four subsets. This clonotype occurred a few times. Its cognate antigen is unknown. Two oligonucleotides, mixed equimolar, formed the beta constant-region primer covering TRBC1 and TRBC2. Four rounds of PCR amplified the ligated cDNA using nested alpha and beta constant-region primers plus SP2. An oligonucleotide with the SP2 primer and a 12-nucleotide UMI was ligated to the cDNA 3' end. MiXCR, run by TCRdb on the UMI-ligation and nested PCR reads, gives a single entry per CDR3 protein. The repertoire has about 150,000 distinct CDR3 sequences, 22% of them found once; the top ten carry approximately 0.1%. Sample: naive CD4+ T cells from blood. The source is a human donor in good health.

CDR3 bases: TGCAGCGTTGCATGGGAGTCGGGCGGGGAGCTGTTTTTT. This gives the protein CSVAWESGGELFF. The genes are TRBV29-1 and TRBJ2-2; a weak D match, TRBD2 (5 bases). V shed 4 bases and J shed 7 bases, with 13 bases lying between them. The CDR3 has 13 amino acids. Germline-derived CDR1 and CDR2 are SQVTM and ANQGSEA.